The T cell receptor beta chain described here comes from a study of identical twins. CDR1 is SGHTA and CDR2 is FQGTGA in the germline V gene. V gave up 4 bases and J gave up 3 bases; unmatched junction bases: 5. The CDR3 has 15 residues. Study-wide points: Twins showed weaker excess sharing in their beta out-of-frame sequences.

TCRdb processed the 5' RACE reads anew with MiXCR; each CDR3 protein has one entry. The data show 510,000 or so distinct CDR3 sequences, with 12% to 15% seen just once and roughly 0.46% held by the top ten. In regard to this clonotype: Its antigen is currently unknown.

This same sample was also taken into another study, of yellow fever vaccine responses in identical twins. That investigation notes: Reportedly, twins showed a vaccine T cell response that looked partly convergent and partly personalized.

The genes are TRBV7-3 and TRBJ2-1, with 8 bases fitting TRBD2. This receptor was obtained from a woman aged 18 to 35 in good health. The sample was CD4+ T cells sorted from blood. The CDR3 loop is CASSYNSGNYNEQFF. CDR3 in DNA: TGTGCCAGCAGCTACAATAGCGGGAACTACAATGAGCAGTTCTTC.